This TCR beta chain emerged from a study of cytomegalovirus exposure and HLA in healthy donors. Study results and caveats: The study found most TCR sequences rare, yet found some public TCRs in many donors. The finding came from a later analysis; first-cohort TCR clusters tended to co-occur in the roughly 120 validation repertoires.

On this clone: What it binds is not known.

The donors were part of the validation cohort, which consisted of more than 90 subjects and was separate from the first cohort of under 750 subjects. Trimming cost V 1 base and J 1 base, with 5 bases left between them. The length of the CDR3 is 13 residues. Looked up from germline, CDR1 is SGHNT and CDR2 is YENEEA. Clones were read by immunoSEQ multiplex PCR, and TCRdb kept only the in-frame ones, dropping some. The profile covers about 71,000 clones, with 94% appearing a single time and more than 1% taken by the ten largest. The chain uses TRBV11-3 and TRBJ2-7; D gene unclear. Input material: PBMCs. The source of this sequence is a woman between 18 and 30 years old in good health and CMV-seronegative. CDR3 region: CASSLGSSYEQYF. CDR3 bases: TGTGCCAGCAGCTTAGGGAGTTCCTACGAGCAGTACTTC.